Listed here is a single TCR beta chain. This sample was included in a study of beta chain features in type 1 diabetes. Whole-study context: Sorted cells examined across all samples numbered some 98 million.

Every isolated RNA sample was fully reverse transcribed, so sequencing captured expressed TCRB transcripts. Measured with immunoSEQ multiplex PCR; TCRdb has only the in-frame clones, and not every one. The table records 200,000 to 250,000 clones, approximately 11% of them present only once. CDR1 and CDR2 from the germline V gene are ENHRY and SYGVKD. The CDR3 covers 13 residues. Trimming shortened V by 10 bases and J by 1 base, and 13 bases separated the two germline ends. Purity of each sorted population was above 95%. This TCR was recovered from a man between 18 and 29 years old in good health. The chain is built from TRBV10-3 and TRBJ1-1; D call uncertain. The sequenced material came from central memory CD4+ T cells from blood. CDR3 nucleotide sequence: TGTGCCACCACTTATAACGGGAACACTGAAGCTTTCTTT. Amino acid sequence: CATTYNGNTEAFF.